This TCR beta chain appears in the sequencing data of a study of blood T cell repertoires in COVID-19. Turning to the study itself: Some COVID-19 samples were acute and others convalescent; all came from the United States, Italy and Spain. PBMCs, B-cell-depleted T cells, or T cells provided the cDNA or gDNA that made up the material.

How the authors handled the data: Reference gene primer amplification yielded estimated nucleated cell counts. Produced via immunoSEQ multiplex PCR; TCRdb's table is partial and in-frame only. For V, J and clone size, that table is used; D and trimming come from the DNA. In the table there are fewer than 50,000 clones, around 90% of which are singletons. The sequencing sample was made of peripheral blood. The sequence was obtained from a human donor in a cohort sampled during active COVID-19.

The CDR3 loop reads CASSYSPSGQETQYF. The CDR3, as DNA: TGTGCCAGCAGTTACTCGCCTAGCGGCCAAGAGACCCAGTACTTC. This chain links TRBV6-6 with TRBJ2-5, with TRBD2 matching 7 bases. This CDR3 has 15 amino acids. Trimming removed 0 bases from V and 1 base from J; junction bases left unmatched: 2. Germline CDR1 MNHNY, CDR2 SVGAGI (reference sequence).